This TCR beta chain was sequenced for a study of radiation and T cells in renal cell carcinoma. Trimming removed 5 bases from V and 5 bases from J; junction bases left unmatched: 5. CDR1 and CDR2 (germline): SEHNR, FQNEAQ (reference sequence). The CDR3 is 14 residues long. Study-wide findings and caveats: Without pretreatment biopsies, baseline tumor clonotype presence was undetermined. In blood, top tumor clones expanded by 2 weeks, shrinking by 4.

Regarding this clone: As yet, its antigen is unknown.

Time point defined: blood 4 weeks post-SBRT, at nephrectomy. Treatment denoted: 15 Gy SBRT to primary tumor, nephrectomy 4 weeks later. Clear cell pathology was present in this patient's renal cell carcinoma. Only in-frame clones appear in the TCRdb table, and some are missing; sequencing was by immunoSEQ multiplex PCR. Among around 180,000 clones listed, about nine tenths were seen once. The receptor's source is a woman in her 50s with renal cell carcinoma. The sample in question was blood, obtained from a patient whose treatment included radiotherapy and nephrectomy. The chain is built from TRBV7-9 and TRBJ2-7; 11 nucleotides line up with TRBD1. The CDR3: CASSAPGQGDEQYF. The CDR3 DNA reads TGTGCCAGCAGCGCCCCGGGACAGGGGGACGAGCAGTACTTC.